This record looks at one T cell receptor (beta chain) sequence and its context. In its sample, this clone was seen a few times. The target of this receptor is not known. Per-base qualities were not stored, and no clone one base away is much larger. This record belongs to a study of blood T cell repertoires in COVID-19 (dated by TCRdb to the early 2020s). Regarding the complete study: Collaborator samples came from the United States, Italy and Spain and covered acute and convalescent phases of COVID-19. HLA class I and class II types, where available, came from metadata supplied by the sample provider rather than from assay-based typing. The repertoires were made available in a free public database intended to serve as a resource for research on the immune response to SARS-CoV-2. Subjects who had been exposed to COVID-19, were actively infected with it, or had recovered from it provided the deeply sampled blood TCRbeta repertoires that made up the dataset. Sample metadata almost always included a de-identified subject ID, COVID-19 status, age in years and sex. The material from the prospective study consisted of cDNA or gDNA derived from T cells, B-cell-depleted T cells, or PBMCs. The samples were drawn from two sources: the first 160 participants of the ongoing ImmuneRACE study, and 1,000 to 1,500 subjects contributed by 6 global collaborators.

The immunoSEQ Assay, a bias-controlled multiplex PCR, was used to amplify TCRbeta CDR3 regions from genomic DNA. The original pipeline was this. The number of nucleated cells in each sample was estimated by amplification of reference gene primers within the assay. Sequence reads were collapsed and filtered to measure the absolute abundance of every unique TCRbeta CDR3 rearrangement. For each sample, productive Simpson clonality was calculated by taking the square root of Simpson's diversity index across productive rearrangements. This is the immuneACCESS table as TCRdb keeps it, with only in-frame sequences that have V and J called. A part of the clones is gone; compared with another copy, unresolved V genes explain less than half, and the rest is unexplained. The DNA gave D and trimming, while V, J and clone size come from that table. The sample profile shows a few hundred thousand clones; more than 70% of them were found once. The top ten hold 2.5% to 3.5% of the sample.

From cysteine to phenylalanine, the CDR3 is 12 amino acids long. This entry keeps only the CDR3 DNA: 36 bases, framed from base 1. V was cut back by 3 bases and J by 5 bases, leaving a gap of 8 bases between them. The germline V gene (reference sequence) yields GTSNPN for CDR1 and SVGIG for CDR2. The study at large found these results: How much clinical and demographic metadata was included differed by source and by participant, and the metadata was provided uncurated.

One collaborating source in Seattle enrolled patients while the patients were actively infected and followed the patients over time throughout the course of disease. The collaborating institutions used their own protocols to collect whole blood in K2EDTA tubes. For TCRbeta analysis, collaborator samples were shipped as frozen whole blood, as isolated PBMCs, or as DNA extracted from either sample type. The sequencing input was peripheral blood. This TCR was sampled from a woman in her 30s with COVID-19, enrolled during active disease. The chain links TRBV30 with TRBJ1-5; tentative D gene TRBD1, with 6 bases matching. The CDR3 region has the sequence CAWRQGDQPQHF. The nucleotide sequence is given as TGTGCCTGGAGACAGGGCGATCAGCCCCAGCATTTT.